This passage covers 27 T cell receptor beta chains from one sample sequenced in a study of blood T cell repertoires in COVID-19. TCRdb's table, derived via immunoSEQ multiplex PCR, lists solely in-frame clones and lacks some. The table shows more than 250,000 clones, with about 92% occurring only once. The source material was PBMCs or T cells enriched from blood (not recorded which). Source of these receptors: a woman aged 25-40 years who had recovered from COVID-19.

The chain carries TRBV2 and TRBJ1-1, with 8 bases that match TRBD1. Germline trimming cut 6 bases from V and 5 bases from J; bases unmatched to any gene: 8. Germline V CDR1 and CDR2: SNHLY, FYNNEI. The CDR3 contains 14 residues. CDR3 in DNA: TGTGCCAGCAGCCCCGGGACAGGCAGGACTGAAGCTTTCTTT. It encodes CASSPGTGRTEAFF.

This clone has only a few counts. The chain uses TRBV7-8 and TRBJ1-3; 8 positions agree with TRBD1. The V gene end was trimmed by 4 bases and the J gene end by 0 bases; junction bases not matched to a gene: 5. The CDR3 runs to 16 residues. Germline assignment: CDR1 SGHVS and CDR2 FQNEAQ. CDR3 nucleotides: TGTGCCAGCAGCTCCTACAGGGGGAACTCTGGAAACACCATATATTTT. As protein: CASSSYRGNSGNTIYF. The full variable domain, rest sourced from reference TRBV7-8 and TRBJ1-3, is GAGVSQSPRYKVAKRGQDVALRCDPISGHVSLFWYQQALGQGPEFLTYFQNEAQLDKSGLPSDRFFAERPEGSVSTLKIQRTQQEDSAVYLCASSSYRGNSGNTIYFGEGSWLTVV.

This chain uses TRBV10-3 with TRBJ2-1; D unclear. CDR3 size: 14 residues. Germline CDR1 and CDR2: ENHRY and SYGVKD. V was cut by 0 bases and J by 6 bases, with 9 bases left in between. The CDR3 nucleotides are TGTGCCATCAGTGAGTCGGTGTCCGGCAATGAGCAGTTCTTC. It codes for CAISESVSGNEQFF.

The chain is built from TRBV18 and TRBJ1-3; 7 bases are a match to TRBD1. V was clipped by 3 bases and J by 1 base; unmatched bases: 0. This CDR3 has 14 amino acids. CDR1 KGHSH and CDR2 LQKENI come from the germline V gene. CDR3 region: CASSPGQSGNTIYF. The CDR3 coding sequence is TGTGCCAGCTCACCGGGACAGTCTGGAAACACCATATATTTT.

The V gene is TRBV5-1, the J gene TRBJ2-2; D is perhaps TRBD1 (6 bases). Germline CDR1 is SGHRS and CDR2 is YFSETQ. The CDR3 contains 16 residues. The germline V and J ends were trimmed by 4 bases and 7 bases, with 20 bases remaining between them. CDR3 sequence reads: CASSIGTTYTDGELFF. The CDR3 DNA follows: TGCGCCAGCAGCATCGGGACAACCTACACGGACGGGGAGCTGTTTTTT.

CDR3 coding DNA: TGTGCCAGCAGCTGGCGGACAGGGGTCAATGAGCAGTTCTTC. Its translation is CASSWRTGVNEQFF. The V gene is TRBV13, the J gene TRBJ2-1, with TRBD1 matching 9 bases. The CDR3 totals 14 residues. Trimming removed 4 bases from V and 6 bases from J; junction bases left unmatched: 4. CDR1 PRHDT and CDR2 FYEKMQ come from the germline V gene (reference sequence).

J is TRBJ2-1 and V is TRBV5-1; 11 bases are shared with TRBD2. The CDR3 length is 16 residues. V shed 3 bases, J shed 6 bases, and the junction held 8 bases outside the gene matches. Germline V lookup: CDR1 SGHRS, CDR2 YFSETQ. For the CDR3, the DNA is TGCGCCAGCAGCTGGGTTAGCGGGAGGGGGTCCAATGAGCAGTTCTTC. Encoded protein: CASSWVSGRGSNEQFF.

The genes are TRBV7-9 and TRBJ2-3, with D possibly TRBD2 on 6 matching bases. The CDR3 extends over 14 amino acids. Germline V gene sequence: CDR1 SEHNR, CDR2 FQNEAQ (reference sequence). The V end lost 4 bases, the J end lost 2 bases, and 10 bases lay between the germline ends. DNA for the CDR3: TGTGCCAGCAGCTCGCTAGCGCACACAGATACGCAGTATTTT. This codes for CASSSLAHTDTQYF.

The rearrangement uses TRBV21-1 and TRBJ1-3; no DNA check was done on the table's D call, TRBD1. TRBV21-1 corresponds to a pseudogene. The CDR3 contains 15 residues. The CDR3 nucleotides are TGTGCCAGCACAGGGACCAGGGGAAAGGGAAACACCATATATTTT. Translated, it gives CASTGTRGKGNTIYF.

V is TRBV7-8 and J is TRBJ2-3; TRBD2 matches 9 bases. The germline gives CDR1 SGHVS, CDR2 FQNEAQ. The CDR3 covers 16 residues. V lost 5 bases to trimming and J lost 4 bases; unmatched junction nucleotides: 10. The CDR3 spells CASSGSPGLASDTQYF. The CDR3 coding sequence is TGTGCCAGCAGCGGTAGCCCGGGACTAGCCTCAGATACGCAGTATTTT.

CDR3 protein: CASSLALTGELFF. The CDR3 DNA is TGTGCCAGCAGCTTGGCCCTGACCGGGGAGCTGTTTTTT. This chain links TRBV5-6 with TRBJ2-2; D not resolved. Per germline, CDR1 SGHDT and CDR2 YYEEEE. The CDR3 spans 13 residues. V lost 0 bases and J lost 5, with 5 bases in between.

This clone was found once. This CDR3 is CASSIGEEKLFF. CDR3 sequence (DNA): TGTGCCAGTAGTATTGGGGAGGAAAAACTGTTTTTT. This sequence joins TRBV19 and TRBJ1-4; D is uncertain. The V gene lost 3 bases and the J gene lost 8 bases, with 7 bases spanning the gap. The V gene's germline CDR1 is LNHDA and CDR2 SQIVND (reference sequence). This CDR3 contains 12 residues.

This clone was detected a few times. The chain combines TRBV7-9 with TRBJ1-1; tentatively, D is TRBD1 (5 bases). The V gene lost 5 bases and the J gene lost 4 bases, with 14 bases spanning the gap. Germline CDR1 SEHNR, CDR2 FQNEAQ (reference sequence). The CDR3 is made up of 14 amino acids. The CDR3 nucleotides are TGTGCCAGCAGCCAAGAGTGGGGCGGCACTGAAGCTTTCTTT. This translates into CASSQEWGGTEAFF.

The V call is TRBV19, the J call TRBJ2-7; 7 bases fit TRBD1. Germline trimming cut 4 bases from V and 2 bases from J; bases unmatched to any gene: 5. Germline-derived CDR1 and CDR2 are LNHDA and SQIVND (reference sequence). There are 14 residues in the CDR3. In DNA form, the CDR3 reads TGTGCCAGTAGTACCGGGACAGAAACCTACGAGCAGTACTTC. Its translation is CASSTGTETYEQYF.

The rearrangement joins TRBV6-6 to TRBJ2-1, with 10 bases aligning to TRBD2. Germline CDR1 and CDR2: MNHNY and SVGAGI (reference sequence). CDR3 size: 15 residues. Losses at the gene ends were 1 base for V and 9 bases for J; bases not matched to a gene: 6. The CDR3 DNA sequence: TGTGCCAGCAGTTACTTCCAGCGGGAGGGTGGTGAGCAGTTCTTC. It translates to CASSYFQREGGEQFF.

The chain carries TRBV7-9 and TRBJ2-2; tentatively, D is TRBD2 (6 bases). The V gene's germline CDR1 is SEHNR and CDR2 FQNEAQ (reference sequence). CDR3 length: 16 residues. Trimming removed 0 bases at V and 4 bases at J, with 12 bases between. The CDR3 sequence is CASSLAGGLSTGELFF. In DNA, the CDR3 is TGTGCCAGCAGCTTAGCGGGAGGATTGAGCACCGGGGAGCTGTTTTTT.

The chain employs TRBV6-5 and TRBJ2-7, with 9 bases fitting TRBD1. After removal of 7 bases from V and 5 bases from J, the junction contained 9 bases not matched to a gene. The CDR3 length is 14 residues. Germline assignment: CDR1 MNHEY and CDR2 SVGAGI. CDR3 DNA: TGTGCCAGCACGAGACAGGGGGTCTACGACGAGCAGTACTTC. This codes for CASTRQGVYDEQYF.

V usage is TRBV6-2 or TRBV6-3 and J usage is TRBJ2-4; TRBD2 is a possible D gene (5 bases). This CDR3 comprises 15 residues. V lost 5 bases, J lost 5 bases, and 16 bases lay in between. Germline CDR1 and CDR2: MNHEY and SVGEGT. In DNA form, the CDR3 reads TGTGCCAGCAGTACCCCCGGGCGAGGGCAAAACATTCAGTACTTC. Translating gives CASSTPGRGQNIQYF.

This clone was seen just once. Written as DNA, the CDR3 is TGTGCCAGCAGTGATTGTTTCTGTCTGCGGGAGGCCCCCTACAATGAGCAGTTCTTC. Translated, it gives CASSDCFCLREAPYNEQFF. The chain recombines TRBV2 with TRBJ2-1; 8 bases are a match to TRBD2. Germline values: CDR1 SNHLY, CDR2 FYNNEI. V lost 3 bases to trimming and J lost 2 bases; unmatched junction nucleotides: 15. This CDR3 is 19 amino acids long.

The genes are TRBV5-1 and TRBJ1-2; D uncertain. The germline V gene encodes CDR1 SGHRS and CDR2 YFSETQ. The length of the CDR3 is 13 residues. V lost 5 bases, J lost 8 bases, and 16 bases lay in between. CDR3 region: CASRAEDATGYTF. CDR3 in DNA: TGCGCCAGCAGGGCTGAAGATGCAACAGGCTACACCTTC.

The chain combines TRBV28 with TRBJ2-3, with 10 bases lining up with TRBD2. Losses at the gene ends were 2 bases for V and 0 bases for J; bases not matched to a gene: 8. CDR3 length: 18 amino acids. Germline assignment: CDR1 MDHEN and CDR2 SYDVKM. The CDR3 is CASSLGLAGDGSTDTQYF. For the CDR3, the DNA is TGTGCCAGCAGTTTAGGGCTAGCGGGAGACGGAAGCACAGATACGCAGTATTTT.

The sample holds one count of this clone. V and J are TRBV5-1 and TRBJ2-5, with 7 nucleotides matching TRBD2. Germline assignment: CDR1 SGHRS and CDR2 YFSETQ. V dropped 6 bases and J dropped 7; count of bases not matched to a gene: 9. The CDR3 is 13 residues long. The CDR3 DNA reads TGCGCCAGCAACACTTACGGCGGGGGGACCCAGTACTTC. Protein: CASNTYGGGTQYF.

The chain employs TRBV29-1 and TRBJ2-7, with D possibly being TRBD1 (5 bases). The CDR3 is 12 amino acids. CDR1 is SQVTM, CDR2 ANQGSEA, per germline. Trimming pared 6 bases from V and 1 base from J, leaving 10 bases between. Written as DNA, the CDR3 is TGCAGCGTCGAAAGGGGATCCTACGAGCAGTACTTC. Protein sequence: CSVERGSYEQYF.

Comment on this clone: Additional DNA sequences in this sample encode the identical CDR3. For the CDR3, the DNA is TGCGCCAGCAGCTTGGGACAGGGGAGCACTGAAGCTTTCTTT. Translating it yields CASSLGQGSTEAFF. This chain uses TRBV5-1 with TRBJ1-1; TRBD1 agrees at 8 bases. Germline-derived CDR1 and CDR2 are SGHRS and YFSETQ. Germline trimming cut 0 bases from V and 4 bases from J; bases unmatched to any gene: 2. CDR3 size: 14 residues.

The chain employs TRBV4-3 and TRBJ2-1; D unclear. CDR3 length: 15 amino acids. CDR1 is LGHNA and CDR2 is YSLEER in the germline V gene. The germline V and J ends were trimmed by 5 bases and 5 bases, with 16 bases remaining between them. This CDR3 is CASSSSGTLNNEQFF. The CDR3 DNA reads as TGCGCCAGCAGCTCCAGTGGCACCCTTAACAATGAGCAGTTCTTC.

The chain links TRBV28 to TRBJ1-5; the match to TRBD1 covers 8 bases. The CDR3 has 16 amino acids. The germline CDR1 and CDR2 sequences are MDHEN and SYDVKM. The V gene end was trimmed by 7 bases and the J gene end by 7 bases; junction bases not matched to a gene: 15. CDR3 nucleotides: TGTGCCAGCAAGAACCCGGGACAGGTTGGGTTGCAGCCCCAGCATTTT. It specifies CASKNPGQVGLQPQHF.

V and J are TRBV7-6 and TRBJ1-3; a weak D match, TRBD1 (5 bases). The germline V and J ends were trimmed by 1 base and 2 bases, with 9 bases remaining between them. Germline values: CDR1 SGHVS, CDR2 FNYEAQ. The CDR3 length is 15 residues. DNA of the CDR3: TGTGCCAGCAGCTTAGACGGGGGAGCTGGAAACACCATATATTTT. Residues: CASSLDGGAGNTIYF.